A single TCR beta chain is shown here with its context. In the original workflow: Estimated nucleated cell counts came from reference gene primer amplification. Repertoires were generated with immunoSEQ multiplex PCR, while TCRdb's copy carries only in-frame clones and drops some. That table supplies the V and J calls and clone size; D and trimming were determined from the DNA. The sample consists of over 250,000 clones, approximately 86% of them appearing once. This specimen belongs to a study of blood T cell repertoires in COVID-19. Study information: COVID-19 samples collected from the United States, Italy and Spain covered acute and convalescent phases.

In Seattle, patients joined the study during active infection and were tracked longitudinally. CDR3 size: 17 residues. Germline assignment: CDR1 LGHDT and CDR2 YNNKEL (reference sequence). The V and J ends lost 4 bases and 2 bases, in that order; junction bases with no gene match: 5. The sample comprised peripheral blood. The sequence was obtained from a woman in her 70s with COVID-19, enrolled during active disease. V gene TRBV3-1 (or the pseudogene TRBV3-2) combines with J gene TRBJ2-3; TRBD2 aligns across 14 bases. In nucleotides, the CDR3 is TGTGCCAGCAGCCGAAGACTAGCGGGGGGGTACACAGATACGCAGTATTTT. Amino acids: CASSRRLAGGYTDTQYF.